This T cell receptor (beta chain) was sequenced for a study of chemoradiotherapy in HPV16-positive cancers. V lost 6 bases and J lost 3, with 8 bases in between. Germline V gene sequence: CDR1 MNHNY, CDR2 SVGAGI (reference sequence). The CDR3 sequence is 12 residues long. TCRdb keeps only in-frame clones here, not all; method: immunoSEQ multiplex PCR. The sample contains under 15,000 clones, 89% of which appear only once. V gene TRBV6-6 combines with J gene TRBJ1-1, with TRBD1 as a possible D gene (5 bases). This specimen consisted of blood, obtained from a patient who underwent chemoradiotherapy. The clonotype was recovered from a human donor with HPV-associated anogenital cancer. The CDR3 DNA reads as TGTGCCAGCAGACCGGGGCACACTGAAGCTTTCTTT. Its translation is CASRPGHTEAFF.